This T cell receptor (beta chain) was documented in a study of memory CD4+ T cells and cytomegalovirus serostatus (dated by TCRdb to about 2019). Regarding the study in general: The cohort comprised 33 healthy Belgian adults, 9 CMV seropositive and 24 CMV seronegative. The study sequenced CD4+ memory TCRbeta repertoires of a Belgian cohort with known cytomegalovirus serostatus to replicate a published TCR-based CMV serostatus classifier. Paper-wide results and their limitations: A median bootstrapped AUC of almost 0.96 with a 95% CI of 0.76-1.00 was achieved on the Belgian cohort by the original-framework classifier. For CMV serostatus prediction, a median bootstrapped AUC of about 0.95 was reached with the original framework, and a median bootstrapped AUC of roughly 0.92 was reached with a US-trained random forest. The results were read as suggesting that the CMV-associated TCR signature is, for the most part, present in the CD4+ memory repertoire. Of 164 previously reported CMV-associated TCRbeta sequences, approximately 70 appeared in the CD4+ memory repertoires, each in one to five individuals. Only CD4+CD45RO+ memory cells were sequenced, in contrast to the original study, in which naive and memory CD4+ and CD8+ populations were covered.

A FACSAria II was used to sort memory CD4+ T cells, defined as single viable CD3+CD4+CD8-CD45RO+ cells. CMV serostatus was assessed using a Roche Elecsys assay, by which serum IgG against CMV pp150, pp28, p38 and p52 was detected. After thawing, total CD4+ T cells were enriched by positive selection with CD4 magnetic microbeads. The samples came from a separate study whose specific focus was interrogating the CD4+ T cell memory repertoire. Peripheral blood mononuclear cells were isolated and cryopreserved according to standard operating procedures, and serum was kept at -80 degrees C. The staining used CD3-PerCP (BW264/56), CD4-APC (RPA-T4), CD45RO-PE (UCHT1) and CD8-Pacific Orange (3B5) antibodies, and Sytox blue was used to exclude non-viable cells. Per the germline V gene (reference sequence), SEHNR is the CDR1 and FQNEAQ is the CDR2. The CDR3 goes from the cysteine to the phenylalanine over 13 residues. The CDR3 DNA has 39 bases and is translated from base 1. V lost 5 bases and J lost 2 bases; the stretch between them is 9 bases long.

Genomic DNA was extracted from sorted cells with the Quick-DNA Microprep Kit. Amplification of TCRbeta DNA was done with the immunoSEQ hsTCRbeta kit, following the protocol from the manufacturer. TCRbeta libraries were sequenced on an Illumina MiSeq instrument. Per the original workflow: Once out-of-frame sequences had been removed, fewer than 2.5 million distinct TCRbeta sequences were left, which works out to an average of roughly 64,000 per individual. Each individual was scored by the count of about 150 previously reported CMV-associated TCRbeta sequences and the total productive distinct TCRbeta count. A beta-binomial model was reimplemented in Python, and scikit-learn random forests with default parameters were trained on US cohort data. Classifier performance on the Belgian cohort was summarized as median AUC with percentile confidence intervals over 10,000 bootstrap iterations. TCRdb retrieved this table from immuneACCESS and kept in-frame rearrangements only. Not all clones are present; in checked studies, unresolved V genes account for under half, and no reason is known for the remainder. V and J calls plus clone size are reproduced from that table; the DNA served to infer D and trimming. The sample includes tens of thousands of clones, with more than 65% observed a single time. Approximately 0.5% of the sample comes from the top ten.

With regard to this clone: Its target antigen remains unknown. Base qualities are not at hand, and no much larger clone is one base apart.

This TCR came from an adult in good health and CMV-seronegative. Some clones in this sample may be carry-over from other donors' samples. Sequenced: memory CD4+ T cells from blood. The chain is made from TRBV7-9 and TRBJ1-2; tentative D gene TRBD1, with 6 bases matching. The nucleotide sequence reads as follows: TGTGCCAGCAGCGCCGACAGGAACTATGGCTACACCTTC. Translated, this is CASSADRNYGYTF.